This T cell receptor beta chain was captured in a study of cytomegalovirus exposure and HLA in healthy donors. The CDR3 spans 14 residues. Trimming removed 1 base at V and 9 bases at J, with 10 bases between. Germline-derived CDR1 and CDR2 are SEHNR and FQNEAQ (reference sequence). The PCR employed 60 Vbeta primers together with 13 Jbeta primers. TCRdb keeps only in-frame clones here, not all; method: immunoSEQ multiplex PCR. The repertoire consists of around 150,000 clones, with approximately 8.9% occurring once and the leading ten covering roughly 6.4%. Sample: PBMCs. This sequence originates from a middle-aged woman in good health and CMV-seropositive. This sequence joins TRBV7-9 and TRBJ1-6; D possibly corresponds to TRBD1 (6 bases). For the CDR3, the DNA is TGTGCCAGCAGCTTAGGGGACAAAACTTCACCCCTCCACTTT. Translating it yields CASSLGDKTSPLHF.